This T cell receptor (beta chain) derives from a study of blood T cells in healthy people across ages (dated by TCRdb to about 2015). With regard to the full study: In model experiments, roughly one uniquely barcoded TCR beta cDNA molecule per two T cells was captured by template switching. Donors were grouped into four age groups: young (average approximately 16 years), middle-aged (39), aged (over 55) and long-lived (roughly 80). The study measured age-related changes in TCR beta repertoire diversity using deep sequencing normalized with unique cDNA molecular identifiers. To avoid experimental bias, donors of different ages were distributed randomly across sequencing lanes. Using the same blood draw, the study looked at two additional independent replicas of 1 million unique cDNA reads for two donors, one aged 18 to 30 and the other aged 80 or older. Broad study findings and their caveats: Compared with the aged group, the long-lived group had more naive CD4+ T cells, fewer expanded clones and increased TCR diversity, suggesting age selection. A strong correlation was found between observed TCR beta diversity and the percentage of naive T cells measured by flow cytometry. Total diversity estimates from one million sequenced T cells were considered lower bounds and underestimates. Because the CMV infection status of the donors was unknown, age-related changes in expanded clonotypes may potentially have been confounded. Because profiling used bulk unsorted PBMCs, naive and antigen-experienced compartments could not be compared conclusively. Observed TCR beta diversity per million T cells fell roughly linearly with age, and a significant reduction was already apparent by age roughly 40.

The library was prepared using 5' RACE. Sequenced on an Illumina HiSeq 2500. A second PCR of about 7 to 12 cycles was performed with a sample-barcoded 5' primer and a J-beta primer mix. A template-switch 5' adaptor carrying 12 random nucleotides introduced a unique molecular identifier onto each TCR beta cDNA molecule. Each sample yielded at least 2.5 million CDR3-containing paired-end reads. First-strand cDNA synthesis was performed from all RNA using the Mint cDNA synthesis kit, with priming by a TRBC-specific oligonucleotide. Following uracil-DNA glycosylase treatment, a first 18-cycle PCR with universal primers M1SS and BC2_uni_R was performed on all cDNA. Processing in the source paper ran as follows. Normalization of each sample was performed by random selection of 1 million high-quality reads, each carrying a distinct molecular identifier. Instead of being binned into consensus sequences, reads that shared molecular identifiers were thrown out. MiTCR, with a Q25 quality threshold and the strictest error-elimination algorithm, was used for CDR3 identification, clonotype clustering and error correction. A nonparametric unseen species model with Euler transformation was used to estimate a lower bound on total TCR beta diversity. TCRdb reprocessed the public reads (quality trimming at Q25 with fastp, clone calling with MiXCR) and kept in-frame beta chains. Rows are combined by CDR3 protein, so each entry shows the most common genes and DNA. The V and J calls shown here were made by TCRdb, not taken from the authors' results. The sample data list about 670,000 distinct CDR3 sequences, and roughly 43% of these were observed just once. In total, the top ten clones hold about 32% of the sample.

Counted from cysteine to phenylalanine, this CDR3 has 13 amino acids. Just the 39-base CDR3 DNA is kept, in frame starting at base 1. At the junction V is shortened by 3 bases and J by 5 bases, with 11 bases in between. The germline V gene encodes CDR1 DFQATT and CDR2 SNEGSKA (reference sequence). The roughly 39 donors, aged about 6 to 95 years, were systemically healthy Caucasian individuals from Russia. Roughly 10 milliliters of peripheral blood were drawn from each donor into EDTA-treated Vacutainer tubes. PBMCs were isolated by Ficoll-Paque density-gradient centrifugation, with at least 6.5 million obtained per sample. Total RNA, at least 5 micrograms per sample, was extracted from PBMCs with Trizol reagent. For every donor, an aliquot of PBMCs went through flow cytometry to measure the percentages of naive CD45RAhigh/CD27high T cells. As regards this clonotype: Its binding antigen is unknown. Base qualities are not provided; no much larger clone lies one nucleotide away.

The receptor chain draws on TRBV20-1 and TRBJ1-5; no D gene is confidently identified. The material sequenced was blood. The sequence derives from an elderly man in good health. CDR3 loop: CSASSRTDQPQHF. The DNA sequence is given as TGCAGTGCTAGCAGCAGGACGGATCAGCCCCAGCATTTT.